A selection of T cell receptor beta chains follows, all from one sample in a study of T cell changes during pregnancy in multiple sclerosis. Measured with immunoSEQ multiplex PCR; TCRdb has only the in-frame clones, and not every one. This sample has tens of thousands of clones, with 94% found just once. The input for sequencing was CD4+ T cells from peripheral blood mononuclear cells, taken after pregnancy. All receptors come from a female donor with multiple sclerosis, enrolled in a pregnancy study. CDR3s include the opening cysteine and the closing phenylalanine or tryptophan. The D gene is left open where the match is weak. Some rows have no size entry. The others give once, few or many, or a class for an expanded clone.

>TRBV7-2|.|TRBJ2-3|TRBD2
TGTGCCAGCAGCTTAGCTTCGGGACTACACACAGATACGCAGTATTTT
CASSLASGLHTDTQYF
>TRBV5-1|.|TRBJ2-1|TRBD2
TGCGCCAGCAGACCAGGACTAGCGTCTGGCAATGAGCAGTTCTTC
CASRPGLASGNEQFF
>TRBV21-1|once|TRBJ1-2|.
TGTGCCACCCTAGCCTCAGGGGATAACTATGGCTACACCTTC
CATLASGDNYGYTF
>TRBV6-6|.|TRBJ1-1|.
TGTGCTACCCAGCAGGGCGCGAACACTGAAGCTTTCTTT
CATQQGANTEAFF
>TRBV2|once|TRBJ2-7|.
TGTGCCAGCAGTGAAAGGGGATACGAGCAGTACTTC
CASSERGYEQYF
>TRBV5-1|.|TRBJ1-2|TRBD1
TGCGCCAGCAGCTTGGAGACAGGGCTGGGAGGCTACACCTTC
CASSLETGLGGYTF
>TRBV2|.|TRBJ1-2|TRBD1
TGTGCCAGCCGGGACAGGGGGGAGATTAGAAACTATGGCTACACCTTC
CASRDRGEIRNYGYTF
>TRBV7-3|.|TRBJ2-3|TRBD2
TGTGCCAGCAGCCCGATGGCGGGGGGGCTTGCAGATACGCAGTATTTT
CASSPMAGGLADTQYF
>TRBV18|.|TRBJ2-5|.
TGTGCCAGCTCACCCCTACCCGCCCAAGAGACCCAGTACTTC
CASSPLPAQETQYF
>TRBV10-3|.|TRBJ1-1|TRBD1
TGTGCCACTACAGGGGCCGAGAACACTGAAGCTTTCTTT
CATTGAENTEAFF
>TRBV30|once|TRBJ2-2|TRBD2
TGTGCCTGGGGGACTAGCGGGGGACGAGGCGGGGAGCTGTTTTTT
CAWGTSGGRGGELFF
>TRBV4-1|.|TRBJ2-1|TRBD1
TGCGCCAGCAGCCCCAGAATCGGGACAGGGAATGTGGATGAGCAGTTCTTC
CASSPRIGTGNVDEQFF
>TRBV11-3|.|TRBJ1-1|.
TGTGCCAGCAGCTTAGGGGGCGCTTCGGACACTGAAGCTTTCTTT
CASSLGGASDTEAFF
>TRBV7-6|.|TRBJ2-7|.
TGTGCCAGCAGCCTATACAGGGTGTCGAGCGGTTGGTACGAGCAGTACTTC
CASSLYRVSSGWYEQYF
>TRBV11-2|.|TRBJ2-3|.
TGTGCCAGCAGCTTAGGGATTTTGGGGGCCTACACAGATACGCAGTATTTT
CASSLGILGAYTDTQYF
>TRBV19|.|TRBJ1-5|.
TGTGCCAGTATCCGCAGCCAGGGGTTCAATCAGCCCCAGCATTTT
CASIRSQGFNQPQHF
>TRBV7-2|once|TRBJ1-1|TRBD1
TGTGCCAGCAGCCCCGCCCCGGGACAGGGAACGACTTTCTTT
CASSPAPGQGTTFF